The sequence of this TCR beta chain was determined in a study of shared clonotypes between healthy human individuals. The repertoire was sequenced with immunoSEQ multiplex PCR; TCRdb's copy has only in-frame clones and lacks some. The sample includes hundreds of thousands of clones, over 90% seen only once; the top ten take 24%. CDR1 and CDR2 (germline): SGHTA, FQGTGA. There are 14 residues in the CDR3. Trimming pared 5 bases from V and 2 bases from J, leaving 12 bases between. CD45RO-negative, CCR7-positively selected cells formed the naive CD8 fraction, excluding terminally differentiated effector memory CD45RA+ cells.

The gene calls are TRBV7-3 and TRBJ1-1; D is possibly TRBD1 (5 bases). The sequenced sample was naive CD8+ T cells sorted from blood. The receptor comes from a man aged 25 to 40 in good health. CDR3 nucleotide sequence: TGTGCCAGCAGCCCTATGGGACCCAACACTGAAGCTTTCTTT. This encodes CASSPMGPNTEAFF.